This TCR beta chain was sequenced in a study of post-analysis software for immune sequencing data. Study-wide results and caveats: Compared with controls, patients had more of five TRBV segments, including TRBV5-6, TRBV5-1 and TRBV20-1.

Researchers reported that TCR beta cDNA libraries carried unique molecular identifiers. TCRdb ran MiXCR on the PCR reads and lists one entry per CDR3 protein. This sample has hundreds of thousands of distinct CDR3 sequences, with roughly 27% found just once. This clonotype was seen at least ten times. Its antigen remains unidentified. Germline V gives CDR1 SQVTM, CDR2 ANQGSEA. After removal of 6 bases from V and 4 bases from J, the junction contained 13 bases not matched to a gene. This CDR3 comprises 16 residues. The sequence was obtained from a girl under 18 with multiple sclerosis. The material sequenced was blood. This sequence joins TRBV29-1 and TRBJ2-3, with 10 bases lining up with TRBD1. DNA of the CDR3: TGCAGCGTGGCGACGGAGACAGGGGGCGTAGCAGATACGCAGTATTTT. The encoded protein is CSVATETGGVADTQYF.